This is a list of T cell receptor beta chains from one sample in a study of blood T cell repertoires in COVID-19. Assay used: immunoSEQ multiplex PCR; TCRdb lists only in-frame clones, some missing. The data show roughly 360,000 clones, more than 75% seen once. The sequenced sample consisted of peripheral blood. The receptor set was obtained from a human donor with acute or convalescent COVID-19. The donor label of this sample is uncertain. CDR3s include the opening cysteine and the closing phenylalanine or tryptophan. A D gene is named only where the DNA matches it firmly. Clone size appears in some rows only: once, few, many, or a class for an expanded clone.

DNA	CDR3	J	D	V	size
TGCGCCAGCAGCTTGGTTCTAGCGGAGAATGAGCAGTTCTTC	CASSLVLAENEQFF	TRBJ2-1	TRBD2	TRBV5-1	-
TGTGCCAGCAGTTTCCCCTACAGGAGCTCTGGAAACACCATATATTTT	CASSFPYRSSGNTIYF	TRBJ1-3	-	TRBV28	-
TGTGCCAGCACCACCAGCCCGCGGAATGAGCAGTTCTTC	CASTTSPRNEQFF	TRBJ2-1	-	TRBV3-1/TRBV3-2	-
TGTGCCATATCGTGGGGAGACTATGGCTACACCTTC	CAISWGDYGYTF	TRBJ1-2	-	TRBV10-3	once
TGCGCCAGCAGCTTTAGCAGAGAAAGCACTGAAGCTTTCTTT	CASSFSRESTEAFF	TRBJ1-1	-	TRBV5-1	-
TGTGCCAGCAGGGACAGGGTTGGAAACAATCAGCCCCAGCATTTT	CASRDRVGNNQPQHF	TRBJ1-5	TRBD1	TRBV6-5	-
TGTGCCAGCAGGTGGACAGGGCTGAACACTGAAGCTTTCTTT	CASRWTGLNTEAFF	TRBJ1-1	TRBD1	TRBV2	-
TGTGCCAGCTCACAGGGACAGAACTATGAAAAACTGTTTTTT	CASSQGQNYEKLFF	TRBJ1-4	TRBD1	TRBV18	-
TGTGCCAGCAATACCCTCGGGGGGGCCTACAATGAGCAGTTCTTC	CASNTLGGAYNEQFF	TRBJ2-1	TRBD2	TRBV28	once
TGCGCCAGCAGTCAATCTATGTTAGGGGGGGTGCGTAATTCACCCCTCCACTTT	CASSQSMLGGVRNSPLHF	TRBJ1-6	-	TRBV23-1	-
TGTGCCAGCAGCTTAACGGGAGGGTTGCGAGAGCAGTACTTC	CASSLTGGLREQYF	TRBJ2-7	TRBD2	TRBV7-9	-
TGCGCCAGCAGCTTGGGCCCCACAGGGGCGGTGACTGAAGCTTTCTTT	CASSLGPTGAVTEAFF	TRBJ1-1	TRBD1	TRBV5-1	few
TGTGCCAGCTCACCAACGGGACAGGGGTCTATAGGCTACACCTTC	CASSPTGQGSIGYTF	TRBJ1-2	TRBD1	TRBV18	-
TGTGCCAGCTCACCAAGCCCACTTAGGAGGGTCTACGAGCAGTACTTC	CASSPSPLRRVYEQYF	TRBJ2-7	-	TRBV18	once
TGTGCCAGCAGCAAACAGGGGGCGGATCAGCCCCAGCATTTT	CASSKQGADQPQHF	TRBJ1-5	TRBD1	TRBV2	-
TGCGCCAGCAGCCAAGATCCACAGGGGGCTCGGAGCAATCAGCCCCAGCATTTT	CASSQDPQGARSNQPQHF	TRBJ1-5	TRBD1	TRBV4-1	few
TGTGCCAGCAGCAATGACAGGGGGCGGTCACCCCTCCACTTT	CASSNDRGRSPLHF	TRBJ1-6	TRBD1	TRBV2	-
TGTGCCAGCAGTTACTCACAGTCTAGCCCCCCCACGGAGCAGTTCTTC	CASSYSQSSPPTEQFF	TRBJ2-1	-	TRBV6-2/TRBV6-3	-
TGTGCCACTAGCGACAGGGGGCTCAATCAGCCCCAGCATTTT	CATSDRGLNQPQHF	TRBJ1-5	-	TRBV21-1	-
TGTGCCAGCAGTGAACAGGGGGCGTTTACAGATACGCAGTATTTT	CASSEQGAFTDTQYF	TRBJ2-3	TRBD1	TRBV28	-
TGTGCCAGCAGCTTTCCCCTACAGGGCACAGATACGCAGTATTTT	CASSFPLQGTDTQYF	TRBJ2-3	-	TRBV5-6	-
TGTGCCAGCTCACCAATGGGGACTGCCTACGAGCAGTACTTC	CASSPMGTAYEQYF	TRBJ2-7	-	TRBV18	-
TGTGCCAGCAGCTTAGAGGCAGGGGAGACCCAGCCCCAGCATTTT	CASSLEAGETQPQHF	TRBJ1-5	-	TRBV7-9	-
TGTGCCAGCAGTTACATGACAGGGGTCGGCTACACCTTC	CASSYMTGVGYTF	TRBJ1-2	TRBD1	TRBV6-6	-
TGTGCCAGTACTGACGCAGCGGGAGGCTCCTACGAGCAGTACTTC	CASTDAAGGSYEQYF	TRBJ2-7	TRBD2	TRBV19	-
TGTGCCAGCAGCGCTGTGGGGGGCTCTGGGGCCAACGTCCTGACTTTC	CASSAVGGSGANVLTF	TRBJ2-6	-	TRBV11-2	-
TGTGCCTGGTCGGACAGTCCCAATCAGCCCCAGCATTTT	CAWSDSPNQPQHF	TRBJ1-5	-	TRBV30	-
TGCGCCAGCAGCCGCTTGGAGGGGACGCATGAGCAGTTCTTC	CASSRLEGTHEQFF	TRBJ2-1	-	TRBV5-1	once
TGTGCCAGCAAAATGGGGCACACCGGGGAGCTGTTTTTT	CASKMGHTGELFF	TRBJ2-2	-	TRBV12-3/TRBV12-4	-
TGTGCCAGTAGTCTTTGGACAGGGAACACCGGGGAGCTGTTTTTT	CASSLWTGNTGELFF	TRBJ2-2	TRBD1	TRBV19	once
TGTGCCAGCAGCTCGCCGGACAGGGGGAACACTGAAGCTTTCTTT	CASSSPDRGNTEAFF	TRBJ1-1	TRBD1	TRBV5-4	once
TGCAGTGCTAGTAAGGGGGCTAATCAAGAGACCCAGTACTTC	CSASKGANQETQYF	TRBJ2-5	TRBD1	TRBV20-1	-
TGTGCCAGCAGCCTCAAGCTGTTTGAAGCTTTCTTT	CASSLKLFEAFF	TRBJ1-1	-	TRBV7-9	-
TGCGCCAGCAGTCCAGGGGCCAATCAGCCCCAGCATTTT	CASSPGANQPQHF	TRBJ1-5	-	TRBV5-1	-
TGTGCCAGCAGCAAAAGACAGGGGGCCGGCTATGGCTACACCTTC	CASSKRQGAGYGYTF	TRBJ1-2	TRBD1	TRBV27	-
TGTGCCATACCGGTCCCTCAGGGGTTGAACACTGAAGCTTTCTTT	CAIPVPQGLNTEAFF	TRBJ1-1	-	TRBV6-5	-
TGTGCCAGCAGACAGACAGGCCTAGTAGAGCAGTACTTC	CASRQTGLVEQYF	TRBJ2-7	-	TRBV12-3/TRBV12-4	-
TGTGCCAGCTCACCAGGGCAGGGGGCCGATGGCTACACCTTC	CASSPGQGADGYTF	TRBJ1-2	TRBD1	TRBV18	-
TGTGCCAGCGCCCGAGACAGGGGAAACACCGGGGAGCTGTTTTTT	CASARDRGNTGELFF	TRBJ2-2	TRBD1	TRBV6-6	-
TGTGCCAGCAGTTACTCTTCGCTTAACAATGGCTACACCTTC	CASSYSSLNNGYTF	TRBJ1-2	-	TRBV6-2/TRBV6-3	-
TGTGCCAGCAGCCAGTCAATGAGGGTTGAGGAAAAACTGTTTTTT	CASSQSMRVEEKLFF	TRBJ1-4	-	TRBV3-1/TRBV3-2	-
TGTGCCAGCAGAAAACAGGGAGTCGATCAGCCCCAGCATTTT	CASRKQGVDQPQHF	TRBJ1-5	-	TRBV6-6	-
TGCGCCAGCAGCCCACCTCGACTAGCGGATGACGGGGAGCTGTTTTTT	CASSPPRLADDGELFF	TRBJ2-2	TRBD2	TRBV5-1	few
TGTGCCAGCGAACAGGGGGGAGTTAACACTGAAGCTTTCTTT	CASEQGGVNTEAFF	TRBJ1-1	TRBD1	TRBV28	once
TGTGCCAGCAGCCACCTCGGACAGGGAGGAGGCTACACCTTC	CASSHLGQGGGYTF	TRBJ1-2	TRBD1	TRBV3-1/TRBV3-2	-
TGCGCCAGCAGCCAAGGAAACATACTAGCGGGAGTGAATGAGCAGTTCTTC	CASSQGNILAGVNEQFF	TRBJ2-1	TRBD2	TRBV4-1	once
TGTGCCAGCAGCATACAGGGGAACACTGAAGCTTTCTTT	CASSIQGNTEAFF	TRBJ1-1	-	TRBV11-3	-
TGCGCCAGCAGCTTGGTAGCCGGGTTCAATGAAAAACTGTTTTTT	CASSLVAGFNEKLFF	TRBJ1-4	-	TRBV5-1	-
TGTGCCAGCAGCTGGGGGCCCGGGACTAGCGGAGATACGCAGTATTTT	CASSWGPGTSGDTQYF	TRBJ2-3	TRBD2	TRBV5-5	once
TGTGCCAGTAGTGACAGGGGGCTGTTCTCTGGGGCCAACGTCCTGACTTTC	CASSDRGLFSGANVLTF	TRBJ2-6	TRBD1	TRBV19	-
TGTGCCAGCAGCTTTGGGGGACAGCTACTTTCTGGAAACACCATATATTTT	CASSFGGQLLSGNTIYF	TRBJ1-3	TRBD1	TRBV11-3	-
TGCGCCAGCAGAGAAGGGGGCTCTCCCCCACCCCTCCACTTT	CASREGGSPPPLHF	TRBJ1-6	TRBD1	TRBV10-2	-
TGTGCCACCTCGACAGGATGGGATGGGGCCAACGTCCTGACTTTC	CATSTGWDGANVLTF	TRBJ2-6	-	TRBV19	-
TGCGCCAGCAGCCCGGGACAGATGTCCAACTATGGCTACACCTTC	CASSPGQMSNYGYTF	TRBJ1-2	TRBD1	TRBV5-1	-
TGTGCCAGCAGCCAAGAACAGGGGCGGTGGAACTATGGCTACACCTTC	CASSQEQGRWNYGYTF	TRBJ1-2	TRBD1	TRBV14	-